The 25 T cell receptor beta chains presented below share a single source sample, sequenced in a study of shared clonotypes between healthy human individuals. Profiling relied on immunoSEQ multiplex PCR, and the TCRdb table lists in-frame clones only, not all of them. The sample carries around 940,000 clones, less than 85% recorded once. The sample comprised memory CD4+ T cells sorted from blood. The subset denotes: CD45RA-negative fraction. These receptors all stem from a man younger than 35 in good health.

The chain's CDR3 is CASSLRTAGAGNEQFF. CDR3 nucleotides: TGTGCCAGCAGCTTAAGGACAGCAGGGGCTGGCAATGAGCAGTTCTTC. This chain links TRBV7-9 with TRBJ2-1, with D maybe TRBD1 (6 bases). CDR1 is SEHNR, CDR2 FQNEAQ, per germline (reference sequence). V was trimmed by 2 bases and J by 6 bases, leaving 17 bases between them. This CDR3 is 16 amino acids long.

The rearrangement links TRBV5-1 to TRBJ2-2; D may be TRBD1 (5 bases). This CDR3 is 14 amino acids long. The germline CDR1 and CDR2 sequences are SGHRS and YFSETQ. V was trimmed by 5 bases and J by 5 bases, leaving 13 bases between them. In DNA form, the CDR3 reads TGCGCCAGCAGTTCGGGCAGGGTGACCGGGGAGCTGTTTTTT. Its translation: CASSSGRVTGELFF.

The chain employs TRBV5-6 and TRBJ1-5; 9 nucleotides line up with TRBD1. Germline CDR1 SGHDT, CDR2 YYEEEE. CDR3 length: 17 amino acids. With V trimmed by 2 bases and J by 3 bases, 9 bases remained unmatched. DNA for the CDR3: TGTGCCAGCAGCTTCTCTACAGGGGGCAAGATCAATCAGCCCCAGCATTTT. Its protein is CASSFSTGGKINQPQHF.

The V gene is TRBV7-9, the J gene TRBJ1-1; the D gene is possibly TRBD1 (6 bases). Trimming took 5 bases from V and 1 from J, leaving 14 bases between them. The germline gives CDR1 SEHNR, CDR2 FQNEAQ (reference sequence). This CDR3 region has 15 residues. CDR3 in amino acids: CASSRTGGGNTEAFF. In DNA form, the CDR3 reads TGTGCCAGCAGCCGGACCGGAGGGGGGAACACTGAAGCTTTCTTT.

The chain links TRBV29-1 to TRBJ1-2, with a tentative D call TRBD1 (6 bases). The germline CDR1 and CDR2 sequences are SQVTM and ANQGSEA. The CDR3 runs 14 residues. Trimming cost V 1 base and J 7 bases, with 16 bases left between them. In nucleotides, the CDR3 is TGCAGCGTTGAAGTTGTACAGGGTAAGGGTGGCTACACCTTC. As protein: CSVEVVQGKGGYTF. The full variable domain, its missing parts supplied by reference TRBV29-1 and TRBJ1-2, is SAVISQKPSRDICQRGTSLTIQCQVDSQVTMMFWYRQQPGQSLTLIATANQGSEATYESGFVIDKFPISRPNLTFSTLTVSNMSPEDSSIYLCSVEVVQGKGGYTFGSGTRLTVV.

For this clone: The same CDR3 arises from other DNA sequences in this sample as well. V gene TRBV6-5 combines with J gene TRBJ2-7, with 9 bases matching TRBD1. The germline CDR1 and CDR2 sequences are MNHEY and SVGAGI. There are 15 residues in the CDR3. V lost 0 bases, J lost 4 bases, and 4 bases stayed unmatched. The CDR3 DNA is TGTGCCAGCAGTTACTCGGGACAGGGCTCTTACGAGCAGTACTTC. The encoded protein is CASSYSGQGSYEQYF.

This clone was seen more than once but under ten times. The chain has TRBV30 and TRBJ2-7; D possibly uses TRBD1 or TRBD2 (5 bases each). The CDR3 has 12 amino acids. V dropped 0 bases and J dropped 7 bases, with 10 bases sitting between them. Germline V gene data show CDR1 as GTSNPN and CDR2 as SVGIG (reference sequence). The CDR3, as DNA: TGTGCCTGGAGTGTAAGGGGAGCGGAGCAGTACTTC. Protein sequence: CAWSVRGAEQYF.

The V call is TRBV5-1, the J call TRBJ1-1; TRBD1 aligns across 7 bases. Germline V gives CDR1 SGHRS, CDR2 YFSETQ. V trimming: 4 bases; J trimming: 1 base; junction bases outside the gene matches: 10. The CDR3 loop spans 16 amino acids. The CDR3, as DNA: TGCGCCAGCAGCCCGGGGGGACAGAAGCCGAACACTGAAGCTTTCTTT. This gives the protein CASSPGGQKPNTEAFF.

Here the CDR3 DNA reads TGTGCCAAAGGGGTCGAGCAGTACTTC. Encoded protein: CAKGVEQYF. The chain joins TRBV11-3 to TRBJ2-7; D is possibly TRBD1 (5 bases). Germline V gene lookup returns CDR1 SGHNT and CDR2 YENEEA. Trimming took 10 bases from V and 6 from J, leaving 7 bases between them. CDR3 size: 9 residues. The whole variable domain, remainder taken from reference TRBV11-3 and TRBJ2-7, is EAGVVQSPRYKIIEKKQPVAFWCNPISGHNTLYWYLQNLGQGPELLIRYENEEAVDDSQLPKDRFSAERLKGVDSTLKIQPAELGDSAVYLCAKGVEQYFGPGTRLTVT.

The chain recombines TRBV19 with TRBJ1-1; no definite D call. CDR3 length equals 14 residues. Trimming took off 7 bases at V and 4 bases at J, with 16 bases between the two ends. Germline V gene data show CDR1 as LNHDA and CDR2 as SQIVND (reference sequence). CDR3 loop: CASNTEREGTEAFF. CDR3 in DNA: TGTGCCAGTAACACCGAAAGAGAAGGCACTGAAGCTTTCTTT.

The CDR3 DNA reads TGTGCCAGCGGGGAGACAGGCACAGATACGCAGTATTTT. It specifies CASGETGTDTQYF. The rearrangement links TRBV19 to TRBJ2-3, with D perhaps matching TRBD1 or TRBD2 (5 bases each). Deletions cut 9 bases from V and 1 base from J, with 11 bases between. This CDR3 has 13 amino acids. Germline values: CDR1 LNHDA, CDR2 SQIVND (reference sequence).

The genes are TRBV7-9 and TRBJ2-7; D call uncertain. Germline-derived CDR1 and CDR2 are SEHNR and FQNEAQ (reference sequence). Trimming took 5 bases from V and 4 from J, leaving 6 bases between them. CDR3 length: 11 residues. CDR3 DNA: TGTGCCAGCAGCCGGCAGTACGAGCAGTACTTC. It specifies CASSRQYEQYF.

The CDR3 loop is CASTTTGSTEAFF. CDR3 DNA sequence: TGTGCCAGCACCACAACAGGGAGCACTGAAGCTTTCTTT. This rearrangement joins TRBV27 to TRBJ1-1; possibly TRBD1 for D (6 bases). Germline assignment: CDR1 MNHEY and CDR2 SMNVEV (reference sequence). Trimming shortened V by 7 bases and J by 4 bases, and 13 bases separated the two germline ends. The CDR3 runs to 13 residues.

V and J are TRBV30 and TRBJ1-2; TRBD1 might be the D (6 bases). Trimming cost V 3 bases and J 7 bases, with 21 bases left between them. The germline V gene encodes CDR1 GTSNPN and CDR2 SVGIG (reference sequence). This CDR3 has 15 amino acids. This CDR3 reads CAWSPLWGRASGYTF. The CDR3, as DNA: TGTGCCTGGAGCCCGCTATGGGGGCGAGCGAGTGGCTACACCTTC.

This clone was seen a handful of times. The chain couples TRBV10-3 to TRBJ2-5; weak D call: TRBD1 (7 bases). V lost 8 bases and J lost 3, with 19 bases in between. The germline V gene encodes CDR1 ENHRY and CDR2 SYGVKD. The CDR3 is 15 amino acids. The CDR3 spells CAIGSQGGGKETQYF. CDR3 in DNA: TGTGCCATCGGCAGTCAAGGGGGCGGGAAAGAGACCCAGTACTTC.

The genes are TRBV15 and TRBJ2-1; perhaps TRBD2 as D (5 bases). The CDR3 contains 14 residues. From germline, CDR1 is LNHNV and CDR2 YYDKDF (reference sequence). Trimming removed 3 bases from V and 8 bases from J, with 14 bases in between. In DNA form, the CDR3 reads TGTGCCACCAGCAGCGGGGAAGTCCGGGATGAGCAGTTCTTC. Its protein product is CATSSGEVRDEQFF. Supplemented by reference TRBV15 and TRBJ2-1, the full variable domain reads DAMVIQNPRYQVTQFGKPVTLSCSQTLNHNVMYWYQQKSSQAPKLLFHYYDKDFNNEADTPDNFQSRRPNTSFCFLDIRSPGLGDTAMYLCATSSGEVRDEQFFGPGTRLTVL.

The chain combines TRBV4-3 with TRBJ2-2, with 9 bases that match TRBD1. V lost 2 bases, J lost 4 bases, and 8 bases stayed unmatched. CDR3 length equals 17 residues. Germline loops: CDR1 LGHNA, CDR2 YSLEER. The CDR3 reads CASSQFRTGAGTGELFF. Written as DNA, the CDR3 is TGCGCCAGCAGCCAATTTAGGACAGGGGCGGGCACCGGGGAGCTGTTTTTT.

This clone has ten or more counts. Other DNA sequences in this specimen translate into the identical CDR3. The chain employs TRBV7-2 and TRBJ2-7; the D is unclear. This CDR3 has 13 amino acids. Trimming cost V 1 base and J 1 base, with 5 bases left between them. Germline values: CDR1 SGHTA, CDR2 FQGNSA. CDR3 DNA sequence: TGTGCCAGCAGCTTAGGGGTGTCCTACGAGCAGTACTTC. Translating gives CASSLGVSYEQYF. Full variable domain (missing parts from reference TRBV7-2 and TRBJ2-7): GAGVSQSPSNKVTEKGKDVELRCDPISGHTALYWYRQSLGQGLEFLIYFQGNSAPDKSGLPSDRFSAERTGGSVSTLTIQRTQQEDSAVYLCASSLGVSYEQYFGPGTRLTVT.

As to this clone: The sample holds other DNA sequences that translate to the same CDR3. The chain links TRBV5-1 to TRBJ1-5; maybe TRBD1 (5 bases). Trimming shortened V by 3 bases and J by 7 bases, and 14 bases separated the two germline ends. The CDR3 extends over 14 amino acids. In germline, CDR1 is SGHRS, CDR2 YFSETQ. The chain's CDR3 is CASSSGGGNQPQHF. The CDR3 region has the DNA TGCGCCAGCAGCTCGGGGGGAGGGAACCAGCCCCAGCATTTT.

V gene TRBV11-2 combines with J gene TRBJ1-1; D gene uncertain. Germline loops: CDR1 SGHAT, CDR2 FQNNGV. The CDR3 is 14 amino acids. With 1 base removed from V and 0 bases from J, the gap between germline ends came to 6 bases. The CDR3 sequence is CASSLVALNTEAFF. In DNA, the CDR3 is TGTGCCAGCAGCTTAGTCGCCTTGAACACTGAAGCTTTCTTT.

The V and J genes are TRBV28 and TRBJ2-7; D ambiguous. This CDR3 has 13 amino acids. V lost 5 bases and J lost 3, with 11 bases in between. CDR1 and CDR2 from the germline V gene are MDHEN and SYDVKM. CDR3 in amino acids: CASSPRAIYEQYF. The CDR3, as DNA: TGTGCCAGCAGTCCTCGGGCCATCTACGAGCAGTACTTC.

This chain uses TRBV29-1 with TRBJ1-2, with D unresolved. Looked up from germline, CDR1 is SQVTM and CDR2 is ANQGSEA. V was pared by 4 bases and J by 3 bases, with 6 bases between. CDR3 length: 11 residues. Here the CDR3 DNA reads TGCAGCGTTGGGGAGGACTATGGCTACACCTTC. Its protein is CSVGEDYGYTF.

The V and J genes are TRBV14 and TRBJ2-3, with D unclear. V was pared by 5 bases and J by 6 bases, with 6 bases between. CDR3 size: 11 residues. Per germline, CDR1 SGHDN and CDR2 FVKESK. The CDR3 nucleotides read TGTGCCAGCAGCTTTGCGGATACGCAGTATTTT. Translated: CASSFADTQYF.

The sample holds a few counts of this clone. This specimen includes other DNA sequences encoding the same CDR3. The rearrangement links TRBV28 to TRBJ1-5, with D possibly TRBD1 on 5 matching bases. The germline V gene encodes CDR1 MDHEN and CDR2 SYDVKM. Trimming left V 2 bases short and J 7 bases short, with 9 bases between. This CDR3 is built from 13 residues. The CDR3 DNA sequence: TGTGCCAGCAGTTTAGTGGGGACGCAGCCCCAGCATTTT. This codes for CASSLVGTQPQHF.

The chain links TRBV5-6 to TRBJ2-7, with D possibly matching TRBD2 (5 bases). Germline V gene sequence: CDR1 SGHDT, CDR2 YYEEEE. This CDR3 has 16 amino acids. Trimming stripped 0 bases from V and 2 bases from J, with 15 bases between. In nucleotides, the CDR3 is TGTGCCAGCAGCTTGGTTCCGGACTCAAAAGCCTACGAGCAGTACTTC. Its translation is CASSLVPDSKAYEQYF.